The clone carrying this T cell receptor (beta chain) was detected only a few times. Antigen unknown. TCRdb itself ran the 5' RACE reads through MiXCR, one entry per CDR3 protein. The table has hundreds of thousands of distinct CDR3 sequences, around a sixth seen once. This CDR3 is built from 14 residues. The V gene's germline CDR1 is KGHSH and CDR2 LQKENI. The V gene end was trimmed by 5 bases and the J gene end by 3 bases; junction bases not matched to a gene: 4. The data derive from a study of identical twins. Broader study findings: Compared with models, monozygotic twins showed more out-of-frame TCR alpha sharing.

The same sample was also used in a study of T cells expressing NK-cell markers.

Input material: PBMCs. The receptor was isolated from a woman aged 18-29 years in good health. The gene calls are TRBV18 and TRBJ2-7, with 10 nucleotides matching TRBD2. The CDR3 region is CASSSGLALYEQYF. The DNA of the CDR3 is TGTGCCAGCTCATCGGGACTAGCGCTCTACGAGCAGTACTTC.